This T cell receptor (beta chain) came from a study of blood T cell repertoires in COVID-19. Profiling relied on immunoSEQ multiplex PCR, and the TCRdb table lists in-frame clones only, not all of them. The sample consists of a few hundred thousand clones, roughly 76% of them appearing once. With V trimmed by 2 bases and J by 6 bases, 5 bases remained unmatched. There are 16 residues in the CDR3. Germline V lookup: CDR1 MDHEN, CDR2 SYDVKM. V and J are TRBV28 and TRBJ2-7; TRBD2 agrees at 15 bases. The sample taken for sequencing was peripheral blood. This TCR was recovered from a human donor in a cohort sampled during active COVID-19. The chain's CDR3 is CASSLRTSGRAGEQYF. CDR3 coding DNA: TGTGCCAGCAGTTTACGGACTAGCGGGAGGGCCGGCGAGCAGTACTTC.